These 6 T cell receptor beta chains share one sample of origin, sequenced in a study of blood T cell repertoires in COVID-19. Produced via immunoSEQ multiplex PCR; TCRdb's table is partial and in-frame only. Counted here are roughly 150,000 clones, roughly 80% occurring once; the ten biggest clones make up approximately 7.3%. Material: PBMCs or T cells enriched from blood (not recorded which). These receptors came from a man between 45 and 60 years old who had recovered from COVID-19.

J is TRBJ1-2 and V is TRBV3-1 (or the pseudogene TRBV3-2); a weak D match, TRBD1 (5 bases). Deletions cut 1 base from V and 8 bases from J, with 11 bases between. This CDR3 has 13 residues. Per germline, CDR1 LGHDT and CDR2 YNNKEL (reference sequence). DNA of the CDR3: TGTGCCAGCAGCCAAGTCAGGGCAGGAGGCTACACCTTC. Amino acid sequence: CASSQVRAGGYTF.

V is TRBV11-3 and J is TRBJ2-3, with a weak D call TRBD2 (6 bases). This CDR3 spans 15 amino acids. Trimming left V 7 bases short and J 2 bases short, with 16 bases between. Germline CDR1 reads SGHNT; CDR2 reads YENEEA. The CDR3 DNA follows: TGTGCCAGCACTGCACGGGACTTCCTCACAGATACGCAGTATTTT. Translated: CASTARDFLTDTQYF.

To note about this clone: In the same sample, other DNA sequences code for this CDR3. The V gene is TRBV18, the J gene TRBJ2-1; D may be TRBD1 (5 bases). The germline gives CDR1 KGHSH, CDR2 LQKENI. The CDR3 is 13 amino acids. Between the trimmed V and J ends, which lost 3 bases and 6 bases, there was a span of 9 bases. The chain's CDR3 is CASSPRQSNEQFF. CDR3 DNA sequence: TGTGCCAGCTCACCTCGACAGAGCAATGAGCAGTTCTTC.

The V call is TRBV5-6, the J call TRBJ1-3; D might be TRBD1 (6 bases). V lost 0 bases to trimming and J lost 6 bases, with 10 bases between them. This CDR3 comprises 14 residues. Germline assignment: CDR1 SGHDT and CDR2 YYEEEE. The CDR3 DNA follows: TGTGCCAGCAGCTTGGGGAGGACAGAAAACACCATATATTTT. This sequence encodes CASSLGRTENTIYF.

The V gene is TRBV18, the J gene TRBJ2-3; D remains unclear. Germline CDR1 KGHSH, CDR2 LQKENI. This CDR3 has 15 amino acids. Trimming left V 2 bases short and J 1 base short, with 10 bases between. This CDR3 reads CASSPGNGGTDTQYF. The CDR3 DNA reads TGTGCCAGCTCACCAGGTAACGGAGGCACAGATACGCAGTATTTT.

The gene calls are TRBV6-5 and TRBJ2-2; weak D call: TRBD1 (6 bases). Trimming pared 2 bases from V and 5 bases from J, leaving 12 bases between. The CDR3 is 15 amino acids. Looked up from germline, CDR1 is MNHEY and CDR2 is SVGAGI. CDR3 nucleotide sequence: TGTGCCAGCAGTTACCGGACAGCAGAAACCGGGGAGCTGTTTTTT. This sequence encodes CASSYRTAETGELFF.